This entry lists 23 T cell receptor beta chains sequenced from one sample in a study of CD8+ T cells in alopecia areata. Investigators isolated RNA and reverse transcribed it into cDNA to act as the sequencing template. The table came from immunoSEQ multiplex PCR; TCRdb's copy has only in-frame clones and leaves some out. The sample has some 170,000 clones, roughly 60% seen once. The sample consisted of CD4+ T cells sorted from blood, taken at week 0. These receptors were taken from a human donor with alopecia areata.

This chain uses TRBV25-1 with TRBJ2-1; the D is unclear. V gave up 3 bases and J gave up 3 bases, with 0 bases separating them. Germline CDR1 reads MGHDK; CDR2 reads SYGVNS. This CDR3 spans 11 amino acids. In DNA form, the CDR3 reads TGTGCCAGCAGTGACTACAATGAGCAGTTCTTC. Amino acids: CASSDYNEQFF.

The chain uses TRBV29-1 and TRBJ1-2, with 8 bases lining up with TRBD1. This CDR3 comprises 13 residues. V was pared by 3 bases and J by 4 bases, with 4 bases of the junction left unmatched. Germline V CDR1 and CDR2: SQVTM, ANQGSEA. The CDR3 region is CSVELQGVYGYTF. The CDR3 bases are TGCAGCGTTGAGCTACAGGGGGTCTATGGCTACACCTTC.

The rearrangement links TRBV29-1 to TRBJ2-7; no clear D. The CDR3 sequence is 10 residues long. The germline CDR1 and CDR2 sequences are SQVTM and ANQGSEA. V lost 3 bases and J lost 6, with 6 bases in between. CDR3 nucleotides: TGCAGCGTTGATGTCCGCGAGCAGTACTTC. Protein sequence: CSVDVREQYF.

V and J are TRBV30 and TRBJ1-6; 7 bases agree with TRBD1. V was clipped by 8 bases and J by 0 bases; unmatched bases: 7. Germline V gene lookup returns CDR1 GTSNPN and CDR2 SVGIG (reference sequence). The CDR3 runs 15 residues. CDR3 DNA: TGTGCCCAAGAGACAGGGCGCTCCTATAATTCACCCCTCCACTTT. This translates into CAQETGRSYNSPLHF.

The chain carries TRBV4-1 and TRBJ1-4; 9 positions agree with TRBD1. Germline CDR1 MGHRA, CDR2 YSYEKL. V was clipped by 3 bases and J by 4 bases; unmatched bases: 0. The CDR3 is 14 amino acids. CDR3 sequence reads: CASSQGQGNEKLFF. CDR3 nucleotide sequence: TGCGCCAGCAGCCAGGGACAGGGTAATGAAAAACTGTTTTTT.

The V gene is TRBV29-1, the J gene TRBJ2-7, with TRBD2 identical over 8 bases. The CDR3 consists of 12 residues. Germline CDR1 and CDR2: SQVTM and ANQGSEA. The junction had 4 bases not matched to a gene; V was cut back by 5 bases and J by 4 bases. The chain's CDR3 is CSVRGGPYEQYF. The CDR3 DNA reads TGCAGCGTTCGGGGGGGCCCGTACGAGCAGTACTTC.

V gene TRBV29-1 combines with J gene TRBJ2-6; a weak D match, TRBD1 (6 bases). V was pared by 6 bases and J by 9 bases, with 15 bases between. The CDR3 is made up of 13 amino acids. Germline V gene lookup returns CDR1 SQVTM and CDR2 ANQGSEA. CDR3 region: CSVTVGQLNVLTF. CDR3 coding DNA: TGCAGCGTAACCGTCGGACAGCTCAACGTCCTGACTTTC.

J is TRBJ1-1 and V is TRBV29-1, with D unresolved. V lost 3 bases to trimming and J lost 2 bases, with 10 bases between them. The CDR3 runs 13 residues. Germline V gene lookup returns CDR1 SQVTM and CDR2 ANQGSEA. CDR3 residues: CSVDQSFNTEAFF. CDR3 in DNA: TGCAGCGTTGATCAAAGCTTTAACACTGAAGCTTTCTTT. Looking up the rest from reference TRBV29-1 and TRBJ1-1 gives the full variable domain: SAVISQKPSRDICQRGTSLTIQCQVDSQVTMMFWYRQQPGQSLTLIATANQGSEATYESGFVIDKFPISRPNLTFSTLTVSNMSPEDSSIYLCSVDQSFNTEAFFGQGTRLTVV.

This clone occurred a few times. The V gene is TRBV5-6, the J gene TRBJ2-7; tentatively, D is TRBD1 (6 bases). The CDR3 has 12 amino acids. With 6 bases removed from V and 3 bases from J, the gap between germline ends came to 10 bases. CDR1 and CDR2 from the germline V gene are SGHDT and YYEEEE. This CDR3 is CASNYRDYEQYF. CDR3 bases: TGTGCCAGCAACTACAGGGACTACGAGCAGTACTTC.

The rearrangement uses TRBV30 and TRBJ2-1; 8 nucleotides match TRBD2. The germline CDR1 and CDR2 sequences are GTSNPN and SVGIG (reference sequence). With 0 bases clipped from V and 6 bases from J, the junction kept 7 bases outside the gene matches. This CDR3 contains 15 residues. This CDR3 reads CAWSVAGTSINEQFF. DNA for the CDR3: TGTGCCTGGAGTGTAGCCGGGACTAGTATCAATGAGCAGTTCTTC.

This sequence joins TRBV30 and TRBJ2-7; TRBD1 matches 9 bases. The CDR3 runs 16 residues. Germline assignment: CDR1 GTSNPN and CDR2 SVGIG (reference sequence). Trimming at V came to 3 bases and at J to 3 bases, leaving 12 bases not matched to a gene. The CDR3 protein is CAWSPLFGQGFYEQYF. In DNA form, the CDR3 reads TGTGCCTGGAGCCCACTTTTTGGACAGGGGTTCTACGAGCAGTACTTC.

V gene TRBV7-2 combines with J gene TRBJ2-3; D is ambiguous. Germline assignment: CDR1 SGHTA and CDR2 FQGNSA. The CDR3 has 13 residues. V was cut by 7 bases and J by 10 bases, with 18 bases left in between. In DNA, the CDR3 is TGTGCCAGCACTCTTACCAGATTCAAGGCGCAGTATTTT. Translation: CASTLTRFKAQYF.

The chain employs TRBV5-1 and TRBJ2-6, with D unclear. V dropped 4 bases and J dropped 6 bases, with 8 bases sitting between them. This CDR3 region has 13 residues. Per the germline V gene, CDR1 is SGHRS and CDR2 is YFSETQ. The CDR3 nucleotides read TGCGCCAGCAGCGGTACTGAGGCCAACGTCCTGACTTTC. Its protein product is CASSGTEANVLTF.

The CDR3 DNA is TGTGCCAGCACCAGAACGAAACTAGCGGGAGAGAACACCGGGGAGCTGTTTTTT. The encoded protein is CASTRTKLAGENTGELFF. This chain uses TRBV13 with TRBJ2-2; 11 nucleotides match TRBD2. V shed 7 bases, J shed 1 base, and the junction held 11 bases outside the gene matches. CDR3 length equals 18 residues. The V gene's germline CDR1 is PRHDT and CDR2 FYEKMQ (reference sequence).

The chain carries TRBV19 and TRBJ1-6, with 9 bases identical to TRBD1. CDR3 size: 15 residues. From germline, CDR1 is LNHDA and CDR2 SQIVND (reference sequence). V was pared by 6 bases and J by 5 bases, with 5 bases of the junction left unmatched. CDR3 DNA: TGTGCCAGTAGCCAAGACAGGGGGAATAATTCACCCCTCCACTTT. It specifies CASSQDRGNNSPLHF.

The chain recombines TRBV23-1 with TRBJ2-3; D possibly matches TRBD1 or TRBD2 (5 bases each). TRBV23-1 belongs to the ORF category, with a function that is uncertain. This CDR3 has 11 residues. V was shortened by 9 bases and J by 7 bases, with 11 bases between the two germline ends. CDR3 bases: TGCGCCAGAACTCAGGGACATACGCAGTATTTT. Protein sequence: CARTQGHTQYF.

Ten or more counts support this clone. The chain has TRBV18 and TRBJ1-1; 7 bases map to TRBD1. The CDR3 is 13 residues long. Germline CDR1 and CDR2: KGHSH and LQKENI. After removal of 5 bases from V and 5 bases from J, the junction contained 5 bases not matched to a gene. CDR3 amino acids: CASSSTGQTEAFF. The CDR3 DNA is TGTGCCAGCTCATCGACAGGGCAAACTGAAGCTTTCTTT.

The chain is built from TRBV18 and TRBJ1-2; 9 bases are shared with TRBD1. J lost 8 bases, V lost 2 bases, and 18 bases had no gene match. This CDR3 contains 18 residues. The germline gives CDR1 KGHSH, CDR2 LQKENI. The CDR3, as DNA: TGTGCCAGCTCACCAATTGACGGGACAGGGCAGAGCCTTGAGGGCTACACCTTC. It encodes CASSPIDGTGQSLEGYTF.

The chain joins TRBV4-3 to TRBJ1-2; D not resolved. V was trimmed by 0 bases and J by 0 bases, leaving 11 bases between them. Germline CDR1 and CDR2: LGHNA and YSLEER. The CDR3 consists of 16 residues. DNA of the CDR3: TGCGCCAGCAGCCAAGAAGCGGCCCAAGCTAACTATGGCTACACCTTC. Its protein product is CASSQEAAQANYGYTF.

The V and J genes are TRBV6-5 and TRBJ1-2; D possibly corresponds to TRBD1 (6 bases). There are 13 residues in the CDR3. Germline CDR1 reads MNHEY; CDR2 reads SVGAGI. V dropped 4 bases and J dropped 6 bases, with 12 bases sitting between them. For the CDR3, the DNA is TGTGCCAGCAGTTCGGGACATGTAAATGGCTACACCTTC. It codes for CASSSGHVNGYTF.

In this sample, this clone turned up many times. The rearrangement uses TRBV18 and TRBJ2-7; possibly TRBD2 for D (5 bases). V was cut by 4 bases and J by 2 bases, with 12 bases left in between. CDR3 size: 14 residues. Germline values: CDR1 KGHSH, CDR2 LQKENI. The CDR3 loop is CASSLSNGAYEQYF. CDR3 nucleotides: TGTGCCAGCTCACTCTCAAACGGGGCCTACGAGCAGTACTTC. Using reference TRBV18 and TRBJ2-7 for the parts outside the CDR3, the full variable domain is NAGVMQNPRHLVRRRGQEARLRCSPMKGHSHVYWYRQLPEEGLKFMVYLQKENIIDESGMPKERFSAEFPKEGPSILRIQQVVRGDSAAYFCASSLSNGAYEQYFGPGTRLTVT.

The rearrangement uses TRBV27 and TRBJ1-1, with TRBD1 matching over 7 bases. The germline V gene has CDR1 MNHEY and CDR2 SMNVEV (reference sequence). CDR3 length equals 14 residues. V was clipped by 6 bases and J by 0 bases; unmatched bases: 4. CDR3 sequence reads: CASRWTGMNTEAFF. CDR3 bases: TGTGCCAGCAGGTGGACAGGAATGAACACTGAAGCTTTCTTT.

The chain has TRBV29-1 and TRBJ2-1, with a weak D call TRBD2 (5 bases). CDR3 length equals 11 residues. Germline V gene lookup returns CDR1 SQVTM and CDR2 ANQGSEA. The V end lost 7 bases, the J end lost 6 bases, and 10 bases lay between the germline ends. The CDR3 reads CSGGYLNEQFF. CDR3 sequence (DNA): TGCAGCGGCGGGTACCTCAATGAGCAGTTCTTC.